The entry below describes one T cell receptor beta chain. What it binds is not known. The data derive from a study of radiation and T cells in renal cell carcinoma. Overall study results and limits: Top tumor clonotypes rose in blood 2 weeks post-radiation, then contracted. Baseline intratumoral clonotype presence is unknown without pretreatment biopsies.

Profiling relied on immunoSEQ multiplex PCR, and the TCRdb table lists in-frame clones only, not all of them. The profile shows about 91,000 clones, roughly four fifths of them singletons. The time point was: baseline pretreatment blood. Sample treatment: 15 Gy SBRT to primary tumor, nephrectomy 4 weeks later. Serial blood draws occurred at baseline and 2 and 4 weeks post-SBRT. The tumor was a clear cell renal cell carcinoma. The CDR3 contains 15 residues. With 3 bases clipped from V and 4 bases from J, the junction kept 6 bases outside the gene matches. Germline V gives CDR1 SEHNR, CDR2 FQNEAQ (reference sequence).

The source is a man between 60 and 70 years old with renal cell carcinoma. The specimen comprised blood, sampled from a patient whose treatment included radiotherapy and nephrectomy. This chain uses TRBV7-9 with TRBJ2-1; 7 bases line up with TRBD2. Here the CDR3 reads CASSFNLAAYNEQFF. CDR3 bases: TGTGCCAGCAGCTTTAATCTAGCGGCTTACAATGAGCAGTTCTTC.